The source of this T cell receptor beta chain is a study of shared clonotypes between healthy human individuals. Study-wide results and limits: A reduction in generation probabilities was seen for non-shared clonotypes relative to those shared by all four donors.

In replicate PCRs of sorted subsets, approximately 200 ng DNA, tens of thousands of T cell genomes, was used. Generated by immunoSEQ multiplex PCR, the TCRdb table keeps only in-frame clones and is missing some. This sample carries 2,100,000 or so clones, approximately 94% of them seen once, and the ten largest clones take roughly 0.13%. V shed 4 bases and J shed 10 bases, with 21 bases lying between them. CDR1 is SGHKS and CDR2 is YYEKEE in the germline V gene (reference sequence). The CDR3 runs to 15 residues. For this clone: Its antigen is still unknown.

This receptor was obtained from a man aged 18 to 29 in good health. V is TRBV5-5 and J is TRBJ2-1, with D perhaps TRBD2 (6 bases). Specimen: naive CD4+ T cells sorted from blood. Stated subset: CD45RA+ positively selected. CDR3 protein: CASSLFPGDGGEQFF. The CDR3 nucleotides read TGTGCCAGCAGCCTATTCCCCGGGGACGGGGGAGAGCAGTTCTTC.